What follows is one TCR beta chain and its context. The antigen is undetermined. Unmatched junction bases numbered 6, after V lost 2 bases and J lost 2 bases. This CDR3 contains 15 residues. Germline CDR1 SGDLS, CDR2 YYNGEE. The data originate from a study of cytomegalovirus exposure and HLA in healthy donors. The study ran its PCR with 60 Vbeta and 13 Jbeta primers. Generated by immunoSEQ multiplex PCR, the TCRdb table keeps only in-frame clones and is missing some. The data show 110,000 to 150,000 clones, over 60% seen once. Study-wide results and caveats: No immune exposure information besides CMV serostatus was available. Listed as cytomegalovirus-associated were 150 to 200 TCR beta chains.

The chain has TRBV9 and TRBJ2-5, with 7 bases aligning to TRBD2. The TCR originated in a man aged 35-49 years in good health and CMV-seropositive. What was sequenced was PBMCs. The CDR3 bases are TGTGCCAGCAGCGTTGGGGCGGGAGTTCAAGAGACCCAGTACTTC. Translating gives CASSVGAGVQETQYF.